The 26 T cell receptor beta chains in this list originate from one sample, sequenced in a study of T cells in Graves' hyperthyroidism and ophthalmopathy. Template material for amplifying TCR beta CDR3 regions consisted of RNA transcripts. Using the HTBI primer set, a first-round RT-PCR was run on the TCR CDR3. TCRdb re-analysed the multiplex PCR reads in MiXCR, keeping a single row per CDR3 protein. The sample yields roughly 700,000 distinct CDR3 sequences, approximately 40% seen once. The sequencing input was blood. These receptors were collected from a woman aged 40-49 years with Graves' hyperthyroidism.

The chain carries TRBV7-9 and TRBJ2-5; perhaps TRBD1 as D (6 bases). The CDR3 runs 14 residues. Germline lookup yields CDR1 SEHNR and CDR2 FQNEAQ (reference sequence). V was cut by 8 bases and J by 5 bases, with 18 bases left in between. CDR3 sequence: CASSPDRPVETQYF. The CDR3 coding sequence is TGTGCCAGCTCACCCGACAGGCCCGTCGAGACCCAGTACTTC.

The chain employs TRBV7-2 and TRBJ2-7; perhaps D is TRBD1 or TRBD2 (5 bases each). Germline-derived CDR1 and CDR2 are SGHTA and FQGNSA. V lost 5 bases and J lost 7, with 15 bases in between. The length of the CDR3 is 13 residues. CDR3 bases: TGTGCCAGCAGCCAAGAAGAGTGGGGGGAGCAGTACTTC. Residues: CASSQEEWGEQYF.

This clonotype showed up just once. The chain uses TRBV11-3 and TRBJ2-7, with 7 bases that match TRBD1. The CDR3 covers 16 residues. Per the germline V gene, CDR1 is SGHNT and CDR2 is YENEEA. Germline trimming cut 1 base from V and 3 bases from J; bases unmatched to any gene: 9. The CDR3 region is CASSLGQGLRDYEQYF. CDR3 nucleotides: TGTGCCAGCAGCTTAGGACAGGGCCTACGGGACTACGAGCAGTACTTC.

This clonotype was recorded many times. The genes are TRBV7-8 and TRBJ2-7; D may correspond to TRBD1 or TRBD2 (5 bases each). This CDR3 has 11 amino acids. Trimming removed 5 bases at V and 9 bases at J, with 11 bases between. Germline V gene sequence: CDR1 SGHVS, CDR2 FQNEAQ. CDR3 loop: CASSGGEAQYF. For the CDR3, the DNA is TGTGCCAGCAGCGGGGGTGAGGCGCAGTACTTC.

This sequence joins TRBV6-1 and TRBJ1-2, with a possible D match to TRBD1 (5 bases). CDR1 MNHNS and CDR2 SASEGT come from the germline V gene. V lost 6 bases to trimming and J lost 7 bases, with 18 bases between them. This CDR3 has 14 residues. In nucleotides, the CDR3 is TGTGCCAGCAGGCCCAGGGATCGGGGCGGTGGCTACACCTTC. It yields the protein CASRPRDRGGGYTF.

V usage is TRBV7-6 and J usage is TRBJ1-4, with 9 bases aligning to TRBD1. This CDR3 is built from 20 residues. Germline V gene sequence: CDR1 SGHVS, CDR2 FNYEAQ. V lost 5 bases and J lost 2; bases outside the gene matches: 18. The CDR3 loop reads CASSPLPPDRGYRTNEKLFF. Written as DNA, the CDR3 is TGTGCCAGCAGCCCCCTCCCCCCGGACAGGGGTTATCGGACTAATGAAAAACTGTTTTTT.

Of note for this clonotype: The CDR3 does not close with the conserved phenylalanine or tryptophan, likely indicating a read error. The V call is TRBV7-9, the J call TRBJ1-6; D gene unclear. Germline CDR1 SEHNR, CDR2 FQNEAQ (reference sequence). Between the trimmed V and J ends, which lost 5 bases and 8 bases, there was a span of 10 bases. The CDR3 sequence is 13 residues long. In DNA, the CDR3 is TGTGCCAGCAGCCAAGGGCAGGATTCACCCCTCCACCTT. Translation: CASSQGQDSPLHL.

About this clonotype: One end of the junction is discordant with germline, which a read error may explain. This chain connects TRBV28 to TRBJ1-4; D remains ambiguous. This CDR3 is 13 amino acids long. Germline V gene data show CDR1 as MDHEN and CDR2 as SYDVKM. The DNA of the CDR3 is TGTACCAGCAGTTCACGGCCGTATGAAAAACTGTTTTTT. Translating it yields CTSSSRPYEKLFF.

This clonotype has only one observation. V usage is TRBV5-1 and J usage is TRBJ2-5, with 8 bases aligning to TRBD2. The CDR3 length is 14 residues. Trimming at V came to 5 bases and at J to 5 bases, leaving 8 bases not matched to a gene. The germline V gene encodes CDR1 SGHRS and CDR2 YFSETQ. The DNA of the CDR3 is TGCGCCAGCAGTTCGGGACTAGATCGGGAGACCCAGTACTTC. This gives the protein CASSSGLDRETQYF.

The chain recombines TRBV5-5 with TRBJ1-2; D is undetermined. V was pared by 1 base and J by 4 bases, with 11 bases between. This CDR3 has 14 amino acids. The germline V gene encodes CDR1 SGHKS and CDR2 YYEKEE (reference sequence). The CDR3 DNA reads TGTGCCAGCAGCTTGTACGGGAGTAGCTATGGCTACACCTTC. Residues: CASSLYGSSYGYTF.

This clonotype was counted between two and nine times. V and J are TRBV9 and TRBJ1-4; D uncertain. Trimming pared 0 bases from V and 7 bases from J, leaving 13 bases between. Germline V gene data show CDR1 as SGDLS and CDR2 as YYNGEE. CDR3 length: 15 amino acids. CDR3 DNA: TGTGCCAGCAGCGTAGAGGGAGGGTTTCGTGAAAAACTGTTTTTT. Its translation is CASSVEGGFREKLFF.

This clonotype was found many times. V is TRBV19 and J is TRBJ1-2; D may be TRBD1 (5 bases). This CDR3 has 14 amino acids. The V end lost 6 bases, the J end lost 8 bases, and 19 bases lay between the germline ends. Germline-derived CDR1 and CDR2 are LNHDA and SQIVND (reference sequence). The CDR3 region is CASSLVDGAGGYTF. CDR3 DNA: TGTGCCAGTAGCCTCGTGGATGGGGCGGGGGGCTACACCTTC.

This chain uses TRBV20-1 with TRBJ2-7; 8 bases align to TRBD2. V was clipped by 0 bases and J by 6 bases; unmatched bases: 10. Germline CDR1 DFQATT, CDR2 SNEGSKA (reference sequence). CDR3 size: 15 residues. This chain's CDR3 is CSARDGSSGIGEQYF. CDR3 coding DNA: TGCAGTGCTAGAGATGGTAGTAGCGGGATAGGCGAGCAGTACTTC.

V is TRBV12-3 or TRBV12-4 and J is TRBJ1-1; maybe TRBD1 (5 bases). This CDR3 has 14 amino acids. CDR3 DNA sequence: TGTGCTAGTGCCATGGGAATAACAGGCACTGAAGCTTTCTTT. Translated: CASAMGITGTEAFF.

The chain couples TRBV28 to TRBJ1-5; no clear D gene. Deletions cut 7 bases from V and 5 bases from J, with 12 bases between. CDR3 size: 13 residues. Per the germline V gene, CDR1 is MDHEN and CDR2 is SYDVKM. DNA for the CDR3: TGTGCCAGCATCTCGGACGGATATCAGCCCCAGCATTTT. Residues: CASISDGYQPQHF.

A word on this clonotype: One base away lies a much larger clone, so this may be a sequencing read error. V is TRBV7-2 and J is TRBJ1-2; a possible D gene is TRBD1 (5 bases). The germline CDR1 and CDR2 sequences are SGHTA and FQGNSA. The CDR3 has 13 residues. The CDR3 is CAGSLGGVHGYTF. For the CDR3, the DNA is TGTGCCGGCAGCTTAGGAGGGGTTCATGGCTACACCTTC. Together with reference TRBV7-2 and TRBJ1-2, the CDR3 gives the full variable domain: GAGVSQSPSNKVTEKGKDVELRCDPISGHTALYWYRQSLGQGLEFLIYFQGNSAPDKSGLPSDRFSAERTGGSVSTLTIQRTQQEDSAVYLCAGSLGGVHGYTFGSGTRLTVV.

The chain combines TRBV29-1 with TRBJ2-7; D remains unclear. CDR3 length: 8 amino acids. Germline lookup yields CDR1 SQVTM and CDR2 ANQGSEA. The V gene lost 4 bases and the J gene lost 7 bases, with 2 bases spanning the gap. The CDR3 loop is CSVAEQYF. The CDR3 nucleotides read TGCAGCGTTGCGGAGCAGTACTTC.

The V gene is TRBV7-9, the J gene TRBJ1-2; 7 positions match TRBD1. V shed 5 bases, J shed 5 bases, and the junction held 5 bases outside the gene matches. CDR3 length equals 13 residues. Germline CDR1 is SEHNR and CDR2 is FQNEAQ (reference sequence). The CDR3 region is CASSQTGIYGYTF. As DNA, the CDR3 is TGTGCCAGCAGCCAGACAGGGATTTATGGCTACACCTTC.

This clonotype was seen only a few times. This chain links TRBV4-3 with TRBJ1-1; the match to TRBD1 covers 9 bases. Germline trimming cut 0 bases from V and 3 bases from J; bases unmatched to any gene: 11. This CDR3 has 18 amino acids. Germline V gives CDR1 LGHNA, CDR2 YSLEER. This CDR3 is CASSQDVGTGGRYTEAFF. In nucleotides, the CDR3 is TGCGCCAGCAGCCAAGACGTTGGAACAGGGGGCCGGTACACTGAAGCTTTCTTT.

In DNA, the CDR3 is TGTGCCAGCAGCTTAGGGACTAGCGGGGCAGAGGAGCAGTTCTTC. Its protein is CASSLGTSGAEEQFF. This sequence joins TRBV7-2 and TRBJ2-1, with TRBD2 matching over 12 bases. The CDR3 spans 15 residues. Germline V gene sequence: CDR1 SGHTA, CDR2 FQGNSA. J gave up 10 bases and V 1 base, and 5 bases lay outside the gene matches.

In its sample, this clonotype was seen a few times. The chain carries TRBV6-5 and TRBJ1-5; D may be TRBD1 (5 bases). Germline lookup yields CDR1 MNHEY and CDR2 SVGAGI. This CDR3 is built from 14 residues. Trimming pared 6 bases from V and 6 bases from J, leaving 15 bases between. The chain's CDR3 is CASSRYQGRQPQHF. CDR3 sequence (DNA): TGTGCCAGCAGCCGATACCAGGGTCGTCAGCCCCAGCATTTT.

The J gene is TRBJ1-1, the V gene TRBV27, with unresolved D. The CDR3 is made up of 14 amino acids. V was shortened by 5 bases and J by 3 bases, with 13 bases between the two germline ends. The V gene's germline CDR1 is MNHEY and CDR2 SMNVEV (reference sequence). The CDR3 is CASSVTRRDTEAFF. Here the CDR3 DNA reads TGTGCCAGCAGTGTTACACGACGGGACACTGAAGCTTTCTTT.

This clonotype was seen repeatedly, ten times or more. Sequence at one end of the junction differs from germline and may be a read error. V is TRBV10-3 and J is TRBJ1-1; D unclear. Germline CDR1 ENHRY, CDR2 SYGVKD. This CDR3 spans 15 amino acids. The CDR3 coding sequence is TGTGCCAGCAGTGAAGTGAGGACGGTAAACACTGAAGCTTTCTTT. Translated: CASSEVRTVNTEAFF.

Comment on this clonotype: Compared with germline, one end of the junction differs, possibly owing to a read error. CDR3 sequence (DNA): TGTGCTAGCAGCTTGGGCTTCACAGATACGCAGTATTTT. Translation: CASSLGFTDTQYF. This chain links TRBV7-7 with TRBJ2-3; D is ambiguous. Germline loops: CDR1 SSHAT, CDR2 FNYEAQ (reference sequence). CDR3 size: 13 residues.

This clonotype was recorded at least ten times. V gene TRBV5-1 combines with J gene TRBJ2-7; a weak D match, TRBD2 (5 bases). Germline CDR1 reads SGHRS; CDR2 reads YFSETQ. CDR3 length equals 15 residues. The V end lost 4 bases, the J end lost 2 bases, and 16 bases lay between the germline ends. CDR3 sequence (DNA): TGCGCCAGCAGCCCGTTGGACTCATCGACCTACGAGCAGTACTTC. Translated: CASSPLDSSTYEQYF. The entire variable domain, with the rest obtained from reference TRBV5-1 and TRBJ2-7, is as follows: KAGVTQTPRYLIKTRGQQVTLSCSPISGHRSVSWYQQTPGQGLQFLFEYFSETQRNKGNFPGRFSGRQFSNSRSEMNVSTLELGDSALYLCASSPLDSSTYEQYFGPGTRLTVT.

The rearrangement uses TRBV6-5 and TRBJ1-5; 9 nucleotides agree with TRBD1. Germline V CDR1 and CDR2: MNHEY, SVGAGI. V trimming: 6 bases; J trimming: 7 bases; junction bases outside the gene matches: 4. CDR3 length: 13 residues. The CDR3 loop reads CASRNRGHQPQHF. DNA of the CDR3: TGTGCCAGCAGAAACAGGGGGCACCAGCCCCAGCATTTT.